This TCR beta chain originates from a study of response to subunit inactivated influenza vaccine. Each CDR3 protein is one row after TCRdb ran MiXCR on the RT-PCR reads. The sample lists hundreds of thousands of distinct CDR3 sequences, around 20% occurring once. V lost 6 bases and J lost 1, with 9 bases in between. Germline CDR1 reads MNHNS; CDR2 reads SASEGT. This CDR3 contains 13 residues. This clonotype showed up just a few times. What it binds is not known. Study results and limitations: T cells newly recruited by each seasonal influenza vaccination are few, the authors suggested.

Sequenced here: PBMCs from blood, sampled less than 6 days after vaccination. The TCR comes from a man between 50 and 59 years old who received an inactivated influenza vaccine. The rearrangement links TRBV6-1 to TRBJ1-1; D call uncertain. CDR3 sequence (DNA): TGTGCCAGCAGGTTGGGCAAGAACACTGAAGCTTTCTTT. Its translation is CASRLGKNTEAFF.